This entry lists 31 T cell receptor beta chains sequenced from one sample in a study of regulatory T cells in long-lasting Graves disease. Time point in this sample: newly diagnosed GD, antithyroid drugs for less than 3 months. TCR sequences were obtained from RNA taken from PBMCs. Building of the TCR beta libraries involved iRepertoire HTBI primers and Arm-PCR of CDR3 regions. TCRdb ran MiXCR on the multiplex PCR reads and lists one entry per CDR3 protein. The sample records fewer than 450,000 distinct CDR3 sequences, over 12% being singletons. The same data also went into a second study, on T cells in Graves' hyperthyroidism and ophthalmopathy.

This specimen was peripheral blood mononuclear cells (PBMCs), taken at new diagnosis, from a patient treated with antithyroid drugs. These receptors were taken from a woman aged 40 to 50 with Graves disease.

V and J are TRBV19 and TRBJ1-4; the match to TRBD1 covers 7 bases. CDR3 length: 14 amino acids. The germline gives CDR1 LNHDA, CDR2 SQIVND (reference sequence). The V gene end was trimmed by 1 base and the J gene end by 4 bases; junction bases not matched to a gene: 0. The CDR3 region has the DNA TGTGCCAGTAGTATAGGGGACAGTAATGAAAAACTGTTTTTT. It is translated as CASSIGDSNEKLFF. Based on the CDR3 plus reference TRBV19 and TRBJ1-4, the full variable domain is DGGITQSPKYLFRKEGQNVTLSCEQNLNHDAMYWYRQDPGQGLRLIYYSQIVNDFQKGDIAEGYSVSREKKESFPLTVTSAQKNPTAFYLCASSIGDSNEKLFFGSGTQLSVL.

This clonotype was recorded many times. This chain links TRBV24-1 with TRBJ2-1; 9 nucleotides line up with TRBD2. V gave up 5 bases and J gave up 0 bases; unmatched junction bases: 4. The CDR3 is made up of 16 amino acids. Germline CDR1 KGHDR, CDR2 SFDVKD. The CDR3 sequence is CATSVAGGSSYNEQFF. CDR3 sequence (DNA): TGTGCCACCAGTGTCGCGGGAGGGAGCTCCTACAATGAGCAGTTCTTC.

The table lists this clonotype with many counts. The chain links TRBV20-1 to TRBJ2-7; 8 bases line up with TRBD1. Germline assignment: CDR1 DFQATT and CDR2 SNEGSKA (reference sequence). This CDR3 has 16 amino acids. Unmatched junction bases numbered 13, after V lost 2 bases and J lost 4 bases. DNA for the CDR3: TGCAGTGCTAGATCCACATCGATAGGACAGGGATACGAGCAGTACTTC. It is translated as CSARSTSIGQGYEQYF.

This chain uses TRBV13 with TRBJ1-1; the match to TRBD1 covers 8 bases. The CDR3 runs to 16 residues. J was trimmed by 1 base and V by 0 bases; bases with no gene match: 4. Germline lookup yields CDR1 PRHDT and CDR2 FYEKMQ (reference sequence). Written as DNA, the CDR3 is TGTGCCAGCAGCTTAGGCCCCGGGACAGGGAACACTGAAGCTTTCTTT. Its translation: CASSLGPGTGNTEAFF.

The sample holds many counts of this clonotype. The chain links TRBV24-1 to TRBJ2-5; possible D gene TRBD1, 6 bases. CDR3 length: 16 residues. Trimming took 1 base from V and 7 from J, leaving 18 bases between them. Germline-derived CDR1 and CDR2 are KGHDR and SFDVKD. In DNA, the CDR3 is TGTGCCACCAGTGATTTCGGGCAGGGACGAGGGGGGACCCAGTACTTC. This translates into CATSDFGQGRGGTQYF.

The chain recombines TRBV27 with TRBJ2-3; TRBD2 matches 16 bases. V shed 6 bases and J 6 bases; nucleotides not matched to a gene: 9. This CDR3 has 17 residues. Germline CDR1 is MNHEY and CDR2 is SMNVEV (reference sequence). CDR3 sequence (DNA): TGTGCCAGCAGCGAGGGACTAGCGGGAGGGCCGGTCGATACGCAGTATTTT. The encoded protein is CASSEGLAGGPVDTQYF.

With respect to this clonotype: It may be a read error: a sequence one base away is much more abundant. The conserved final phenylalanine or tryptophan is absent from the CDR3, which likely points to a read error. No DNA is shown, since the ends of the CDR3 on it are uncertain; the CDR3 is the one TCRdb lists. The chain is built from TRBV7-9 and TRBJ2-1; the table's D call, TRBD1, has no DNA check behind it. CDR1 and CDR2 (germline): SEHNR, FQNEAQ (reference sequence). A total of 10 residues make up the CDR3, ends included. CDR3 sequence: CASSTGRLGS.

This clonotype was detected ten times or more. The chain couples TRBV7-2 to TRBJ2-3, with D hard to call. The CDR3 covers 12 residues. With 3 bases removed from V and 4 bases from J, the gap between germline ends came to 5 bases. Germline V lookup: CDR1 SGHTA, CDR2 FQGNSA. The DNA for the CDR3 is TGTGCCAGCAGCTTTTATGCAGATACGCAGTATTTT. This translates into CASSFYADTQYF. Filled out from reference TRBV7-2 and TRBJ2-3, the complete variable domain reads GAGVSQSPSNKVTEKGKDVELRCDPISGHTALYWYRQSLGQGLEFLIYFQGNSAPDKSGLPSDRFSAERTGGSVSTLTIQRTQQEDSAVYLCASSFYADTQYFGPGTRLTVL.

The table lists this clonotype with many counts. The chain combines TRBV20-1 with TRBJ2-3; TRBD1 is a possible D gene (5 bases). CDR3 size: 15 residues. Deletions cut 3 bases from V and 5 bases from J, with 18 bases between. Germline lookup yields CDR1 DFQATT and CDR2 SNEGSKA (reference sequence). Here the CDR3 reads CSASPVGSQGDTQYF. Here the CDR3 DNA reads TGCAGTGCTAGCCCCGTGGGGTCCCAGGGAGATACGCAGTATTTT.

This clonotype was seen repeatedly, ten times or more. The V gene is TRBV28, the J gene TRBJ1-5; D ambiguous. The V end lost 8 bases, the J end lost 0 bases, and 11 bases lay between the germline ends. Germline-derived CDR1 and CDR2 are MDHEN and SYDVKM. This CDR3 spans 14 amino acids. This CDR3 is CASYDGNSNQPQHF. In DNA form, the CDR3 reads TGTGCCAGCTACGACGGGAATAGCAATCAGCCCCAGCATTTT.

There are many counts of this clonotype. The CDR3 bases are TGTGCCAGCAGCCCCGGGCGGGGTTCCTCCTACGAGCAGTACTTC. It is translated as CASSPGRGSSYEQYF. This chain links TRBV9 with TRBJ2-7; a possible D gene is TRBD2 (6 bases). In germline, CDR1 is SGDLS, CDR2 YYNGEE. The ends were cut back, 4 bases at V and 0 bases at J, with 14 bases in the middle. This CDR3 is built from 15 residues. Supplemented by reference TRBV9 and TRBJ2-7, the full variable domain reads DSGVTQTPKHLITATGQRVTLRCSPRSGDLSVYWYQQSLDQGLQFLIQYYNGEERAKGNILERFSAQQFPDLHSELNLSSLELGDSALYFCASSPGRGSSYEQYFGPGTRLTVT.

This clonotype was found many times. The rearrangement joins TRBV7-2 to TRBJ2-1, with 7 bases fitting TRBD2. Germline assignment: CDR1 SGHTA and CDR2 FQGNSA. This CDR3 has 16 residues. The V and J ends lost 5 bases and 7 bases, in that order; junction bases with no gene match: 14. CDR3 in amino acids: CASSLRYIGGRNEQFF. The CDR3 DNA reads as TGTGCCAGCAGCCTACGCTATATCGGGGGGAGGAATGAGCAGTTCTTC.

V is TRBV27 and J is TRBJ2-2; D not resolved. Per the germline V gene, CDR1 is MNHEY and CDR2 is SMNVEV (reference sequence). Trimming removed 6 bases at V and 7 bases at J, with 18 bases between. The CDR3 consists of 15 residues. For the CDR3, the DNA is TGTGCCAGCAGCCCCCGGATCGGGTTTAACGGGGAGCTGTTTTTT. It specifies CASSPRIGFNGELFF.

The chain recombines TRBV20-1 with TRBJ2-1; 16 nucleotides agree with TRBD2. The CDR3 has 16 amino acids. In germline, CDR1 is DFQATT, CDR2 SNEGSKA (reference sequence). Trimming at V came to 6 bases and at J to 4 bases, leaving 6 bases not matched to a gene. CDR3 nucleotide sequence: TGCAGTGCCAAGGGACTAGCGGGAGGGGGGTACAATGAGCAGTTCTTC. It yields the protein CSAKGLAGGGYNEQFF.

The sample holds a few counts of this clonotype. The chain joins TRBV20-1 to TRBJ1-3; D is ambiguous. The germline V gene encodes CDR1 DFQATT and CDR2 SNEGSKA (reference sequence). Trimming cost V 2 bases and J 0 bases, with 11 bases left between them. The CDR3 is made up of 15 amino acids. This chain's CDR3 is CSARLQRGSGNTIYF. CDR3 nucleotide sequence: TGCAGTGCTAGACTACAGCGCGGCTCTGGAAACACCATATATTTT.

This clonotype appeared many times. The gene calls are TRBV30 and TRBJ1-5; no clear D gene. The CDR3 is 13 residues long. Trimming took off 4 bases at V and 2 bases at J, with 9 bases between the two ends. CDR1 and CDR2 (germline): GTSNPN, SVGIG (reference sequence). As DNA, the CDR3 is TGTGCCTGGACTCATGAGGGCAATCAGCCCCAGCATTTT. This gives the protein CAWTHEGNQPQHF.

This clonotype has ten or more counts. The chain is built from TRBV12-3 or TRBV12-4 and TRBJ2-3; tentative D call: TRBD1 (6 bases). The CDR3 covers 13 residues. The ends were cut back, 7 bases at V and 6 bases at J, with 14 bases in the middle. CDR3 amino acids: CASNREGVDTQYF. The DNA of the CDR3 is TGTGCCAGCAACCGTGAGGGGGTGGATACGCAGTATTTT.

This chain connects TRBV20-1 to TRBJ2-7, with 8 bases identical to TRBD2. This CDR3 spans 16 amino acids. The junction had 12 bases not matched to a gene; V was cut back by 3 bases and J by 2 bases. Germline V gene data show CDR1 as DFQATT and CDR2 as SNEGSKA (reference sequence). The DNA for the CDR3 is TGCAGTGCTAGTCATTCGGTTACTAGCGGCACCTACGAGCAGTACTTC. As protein: CSASHSVTSGTYEQYF.

The V and J genes are TRBV4-1 and TRBJ1-2, with D maybe TRBD1 (6 bases). CDR3 length: 15 amino acids. V was shortened by 4 bases and J by 6 bases, with 18 bases between the two germline ends. CDR1 is MGHRA, CDR2 YSYEKL, per germline. CDR3 DNA sequence: TGCGCCAGCAGCCCAAGACAGGACCAATTCGATGGCTACACCTTC. Translation gives CASSPRQDQFDGYTF.

The chain joins TRBV29-1 to TRBJ2-7, with TRBD1 identical over 7 bases. Germline lookup yields CDR1 SQVTM and CDR2 ANQGSEA. After removal of 2 bases from V and 7 bases from J, the junction contained 8 bases not matched to a gene. This CDR3 region has 13 residues. CDR3 sequence: CSVERGDRAEQYF. CDR3 coding DNA: TGCAGCGTTGAACGGGGTGACAGGGCAGAGCAGTACTTC.

Of note for this clonotype: It is likely a read error: a sequence one base away is far more abundant. CDR3 in amino acids: CAGSLALGPSGSGIKTQYF. DNA for the CDR3: TGTGCCGGCAGCTTAGCGCTGGGCCCAAGCGGGAGCGGTATAAAGACCCAGTACTTC. The rearrangement links TRBV7-9 to TRBJ2-5, with TRBD2 matching 8 bases. Germline assignment: CDR1 SEHNR and CDR2 FQNEAQ (reference sequence). The CDR3 sequence is 19 residues long.

The gene calls are TRBV28 and TRBJ1-2; D is unresolved. This CDR3 is built from 13 residues. The V and J ends lost 3 bases and 7 bases respectively, with 12 bases between them. The germline gives CDR1 MDHEN, CDR2 SYDVKM. CDR3 DNA sequence: TGTGCCAGCAGTTTGCCCCCCGCGGGTGGCTACACCTTC. It is translated as CASSLPPAGGYTF.

The table lists this clonotype with many counts. The chain has TRBV5-1 and TRBJ1-1; no clear D gene. Germline V CDR1 and CDR2: SGHRS, YFSETQ. The CDR3 loop spans 13 amino acids. V lost 0 bases, J lost 7 bases, and 10 bases lay in between. Here the CDR3 reads CASSLANGDEAFF. The CDR3 DNA sequence: TGCGCCAGCAGCTTGGCCAACGGGGATGAAGCTTTCTTT.

This clonotype was observed at least ten times. This chain joins TRBV11-2 and TRBJ2-7; the match to TRBD1 covers 10 bases. V lost 6 bases to trimming and J lost 4 bases; unmatched junction nucleotides: 6. The CDR3 totals 14 residues. Germline CDR1 SGHAT, CDR2 FQNNGV. The CDR3 DNA follows: TGTGCCAGCAGTTGGACAGGGGGTGCTTACGAGCAGTACTTC. Encoded protein: CASSWTGGAYEQYF.

In its sample, this clonotype was seen a few times. The V gene is TRBV29-1, the J gene TRBJ1-3; D remains unclear. Germline V gene data show CDR1 as SQVTM and CDR2 as ANQGSEA. The germline V and J ends were trimmed by 3 bases and 4 bases, with 7 bases remaining between them. The CDR3 is 12 residues long. The CDR3 coding sequence is TGCAGCGTTGACACGGGGGGAAACACCATATATTTT. It is translated as CSVDTGGNTIYF.

This clonotype has a count of ten or more. The CDR3 here is CSASVRGQSADTQYF. In DNA, the CDR3 is TGCAGTGCTAGTGTAAGGGGCCAATCCGCAGATACGCAGTATTTT. The V call is TRBV20-1, the J call TRBJ2-3, with a possible D match to TRBD1 (5 bases). Germline CDR1 reads DFQATT; CDR2 reads SNEGSKA (reference sequence). CDR3 length equals 15 residues. V was cut by 3 bases and J by 4 bases, with 17 bases left in between.

This clonotype was seen more than once but under ten times. This rearrangement joins TRBV14 to TRBJ2-1, with D possibly being TRBD1 or TRBD2 (5 bases each). The V end lost 1 base, the J end lost 7 bases, and 8 bases lay between the germline ends. The germline V gene has CDR1 SGHDN and CDR2 FVKESK. The CDR3 sequence is 13 residues long. The CDR3 loop reads CASSQAGGNEQFF. As DNA, the CDR3 is TGTGCCAGCAGCCAAGCTGGGGGAAATGAGCAGTTCTTC. Based on the CDR3 plus reference TRBV14 and TRBJ2-1, the full variable domain is EAGVTQFPSHSVIEKGQTVTLRCDPISGHDNLYWYRRVMGKEIKFLLHFVKESKQDESGMPNNRFLAERTGGTYSTLKVQPAELEDSGVYFCASSQAGGNEQFFGPGTRLTVL.

The table lists this clonotype with many counts. The CDR3 DNA follows: TGTGCCAGTAGTAAGTGGGGGGAGGGCTACGAGCAGTACTTC. This gives the protein CASSKWGEGYEQYF. The chain employs TRBV19 and TRBJ2-7; 7 bases fit TRBD2. Losses at the gene ends were 4 bases for V and 3 bases for J; bases not matched to a gene: 6. CDR3 length equals 14 residues. Germline values: CDR1 LNHDA, CDR2 SQIVND (reference sequence).

This clonotype has at least ten counts. The chain is built from TRBV20-1 and TRBJ1-3; 9 bases match TRBD1. J was trimmed by 3 bases and V by 6 bases; bases with no gene match: 6. The CDR3 runs 14 residues. Germline CDR1 DFQATT, CDR2 SNEGSKA (reference sequence). The CDR3 loop is CSARTGDYGNTIYF. CDR3 coding DNA: TGCAGTGCCAGGACAGGGGATTATGGAAACACCATATATTTT.

Remarks on this clonotype: A much larger clone differs by one base, so this may be a read error. V usage is TRBV7-3 and J usage is TRBJ2-1; the match to TRBD2 covers 7 bases. CDR3 size: 12 residues. CDR1 SGHTA and CDR2 FQGTGA come from the germline V gene. The CDR3 spells CANSLLAHEQFF. The CDR3 DNA reads as TGTGCCAACAGCTTACTAGCGCATGAGCAGTTCTTC.

In this sample, this clonotype turned up many times. This chain links TRBV12-3 or TRBV12-4 with TRBJ1-5; 8 nucleotides match TRBD1. The CDR3 has 14 residues. After removal of 5 bases from V and 6 bases from J, the junction contained 6 bases not matched to a gene. In DNA form, the CDR3 reads TGTGCCAGCAGTCTAAGGACAGGGATTCAGCCCCAGCATTTT. Translating gives CASSLRTGIQPQHF.